Sequencing of this TCR beta chain was carried out in a study of T cell responses to AZD1222 COVID-19 vaccine. Study results and limitations: There were mostly white British donors and more females than males, and clonal diversity was possibly underestimated.

Generated by immunoSEQ multiplex PCR, the TCRdb table keeps only in-frame clones and is missing some. Of 95,000 to 130,000 clones in the sample, 80% to 90% were seen once. Comments on this clone: Its antigen is unknown.

V lost 6 bases, J lost 15 bases, and 5 bases stayed unmatched. CDR1 and CDR2 from the germline V gene are MNHEY and SVGAGI. The CDR3 runs 11 residues. The sample in question was peripheral blood, obtained on day 0 of MenACWY control vaccination. The chain carries TRBV6-5 and TRBJ1-4, with TRBD1 matching over 9 bases. The TCR comes from an adult in good health. The CDR3 coding sequence is TGTGCCAGCAGGCGCGGGGACAGGGTGTTTTTT. Translating gives CASRRGDRVFF.